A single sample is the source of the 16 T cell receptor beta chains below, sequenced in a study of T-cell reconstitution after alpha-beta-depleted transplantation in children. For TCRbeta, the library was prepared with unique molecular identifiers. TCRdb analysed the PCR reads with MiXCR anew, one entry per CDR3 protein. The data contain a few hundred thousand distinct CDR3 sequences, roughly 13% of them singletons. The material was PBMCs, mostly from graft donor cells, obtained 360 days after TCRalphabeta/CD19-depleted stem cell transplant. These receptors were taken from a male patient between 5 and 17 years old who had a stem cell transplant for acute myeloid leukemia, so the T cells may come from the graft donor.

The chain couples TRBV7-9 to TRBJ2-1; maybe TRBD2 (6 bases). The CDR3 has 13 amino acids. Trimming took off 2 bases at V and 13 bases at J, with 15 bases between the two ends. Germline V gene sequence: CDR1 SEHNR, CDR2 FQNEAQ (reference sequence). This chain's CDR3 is CASSLFRGRVQFF. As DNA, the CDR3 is TGTGCCAGCAGCTTATTCCGGGGGAGAGTACAGTTCTTC.

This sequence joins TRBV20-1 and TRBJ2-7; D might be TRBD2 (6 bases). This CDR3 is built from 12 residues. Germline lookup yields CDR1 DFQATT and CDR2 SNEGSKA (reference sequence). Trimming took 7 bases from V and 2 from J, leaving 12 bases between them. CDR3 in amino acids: CSVRAGTYEQYF. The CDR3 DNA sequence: TGCAGTGTCAGGGCGGGAACCTACGAGCAGTACTTC.

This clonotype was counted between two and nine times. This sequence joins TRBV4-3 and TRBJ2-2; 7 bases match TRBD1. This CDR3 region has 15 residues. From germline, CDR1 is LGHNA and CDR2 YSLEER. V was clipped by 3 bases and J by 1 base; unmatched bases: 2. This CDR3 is CASSQGTVNTGELFF. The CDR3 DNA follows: TGCGCCAGCAGCCAGGGGACAGTGAACACCGGGGAGCTGTTTTTT.

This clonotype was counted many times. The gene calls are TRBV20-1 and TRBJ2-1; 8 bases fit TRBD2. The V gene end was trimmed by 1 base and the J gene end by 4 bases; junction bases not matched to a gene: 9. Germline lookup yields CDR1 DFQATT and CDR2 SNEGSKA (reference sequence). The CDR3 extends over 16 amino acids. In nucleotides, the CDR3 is TGCAGTGCTAGAGGAAGCGGGAGAGGGTATTACAATGAGCAGTTCTTC. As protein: CSARGSGRGYYNEQFF.

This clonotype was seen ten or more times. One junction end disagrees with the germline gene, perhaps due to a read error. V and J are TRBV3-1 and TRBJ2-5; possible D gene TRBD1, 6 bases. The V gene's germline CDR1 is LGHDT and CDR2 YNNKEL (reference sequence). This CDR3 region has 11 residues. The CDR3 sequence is CASSHLGQSNF. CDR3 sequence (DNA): TGTGCCAGCAGCCATTTAGGACAGTCGAACTTC.

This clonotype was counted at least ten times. This chain's CDR3 is CSGGVSGTGELFF. DNA for the CDR3: TGCAGCGGGGGGGTTAGCGGCACCGGGGAGCTGTTTTTT. The gene calls are TRBV29-1 and TRBJ2-2, with D possibly TRBD2 on 6 matching bases. CDR1 and CDR2 (germline): SQVTM, ANQGSEA. The ends were cut back, 7 bases at V and 4 bases at J, with 13 bases in the middle. This CDR3 is built from 13 residues.

The CDR3 sequence is CSVGFSSYEQYF. For the CDR3, the DNA is TGCAGCGTTGGGTTCAGCTCCTACGAGCAGTACTTC. The chain combines TRBV29-1 with TRBJ2-7; D ambiguous. CDR3 size: 12 residues. Trimming stripped 4 bases from V and 0 bases from J, with 7 bases between. Germline V gives CDR1 SQVTM, CDR2 ANQGSEA.

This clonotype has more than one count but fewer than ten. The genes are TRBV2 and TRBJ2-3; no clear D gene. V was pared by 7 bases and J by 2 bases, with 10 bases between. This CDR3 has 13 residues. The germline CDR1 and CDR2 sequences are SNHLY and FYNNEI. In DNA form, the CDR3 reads TGTGCCAGCACTTTGGAGTACACAGATACGCAGTATTTT. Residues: CASTLEYTDTQYF.

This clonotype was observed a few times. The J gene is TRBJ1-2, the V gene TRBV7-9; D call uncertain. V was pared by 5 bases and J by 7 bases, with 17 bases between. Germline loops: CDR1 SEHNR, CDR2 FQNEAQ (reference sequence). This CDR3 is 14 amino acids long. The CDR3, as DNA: TGTGCCAGCAGCCATTTCCACTCCCAGGCTGGCTACACCTTC. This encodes CASSHFHSQAGYTF.

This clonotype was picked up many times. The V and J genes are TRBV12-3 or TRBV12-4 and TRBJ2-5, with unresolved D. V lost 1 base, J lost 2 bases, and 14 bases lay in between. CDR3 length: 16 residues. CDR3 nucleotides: TGTGCCAGCAGTTTAGGTTCGGGTCAGTTGCAAGAGACCCAGTACTTC. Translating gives CASSLGSGQLQETQYF.

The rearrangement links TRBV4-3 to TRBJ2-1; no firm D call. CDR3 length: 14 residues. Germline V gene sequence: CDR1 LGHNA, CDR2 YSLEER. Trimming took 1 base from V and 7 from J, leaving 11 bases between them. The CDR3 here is CASSQALGSNEQFF. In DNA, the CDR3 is TGCGCCAGCAGCCAAGCTCTAGGGTCGAATGAGCAGTTCTTC.

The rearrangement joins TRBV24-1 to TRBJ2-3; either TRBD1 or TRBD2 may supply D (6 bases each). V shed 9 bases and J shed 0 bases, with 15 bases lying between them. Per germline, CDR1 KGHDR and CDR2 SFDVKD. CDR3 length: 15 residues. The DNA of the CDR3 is TGTGCCACCGGGGGGCCCCCTACTAGCACAGATACGCAGTATTTT. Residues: CATGGPPTSTDTQYF.

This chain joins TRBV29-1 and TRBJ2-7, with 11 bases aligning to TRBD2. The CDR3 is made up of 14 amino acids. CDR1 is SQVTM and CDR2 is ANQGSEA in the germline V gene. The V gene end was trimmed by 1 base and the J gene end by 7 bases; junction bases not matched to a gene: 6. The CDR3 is CSVEGTSGSEEQYF. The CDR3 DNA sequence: TGCAGCGTTGAAGGCACTAGCGGGAGTGAAGAGCAGTACTTC.

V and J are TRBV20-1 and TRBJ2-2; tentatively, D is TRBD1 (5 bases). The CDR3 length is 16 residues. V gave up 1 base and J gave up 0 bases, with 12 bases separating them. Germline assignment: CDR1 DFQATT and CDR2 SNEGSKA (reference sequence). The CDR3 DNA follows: TGCAGTGCTAGAGTGGGGCAGACCACGAACACCGGGGAGCTGTTTTTT. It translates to CSARVGQTTNTGELFF.

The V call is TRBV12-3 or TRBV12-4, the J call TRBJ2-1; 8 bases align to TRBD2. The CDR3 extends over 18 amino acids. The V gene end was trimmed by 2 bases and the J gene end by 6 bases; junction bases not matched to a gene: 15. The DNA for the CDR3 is TGTGCCAGCAGTTTACTAGCGGGTCTCAATGATCCCTTCAATGAGCAGTTCTTC. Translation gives CASSLLAGLNDPFNEQFF.

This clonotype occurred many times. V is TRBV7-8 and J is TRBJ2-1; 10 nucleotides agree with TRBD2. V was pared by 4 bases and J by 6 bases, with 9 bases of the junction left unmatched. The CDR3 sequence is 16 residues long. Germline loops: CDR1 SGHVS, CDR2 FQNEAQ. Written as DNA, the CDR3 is TGTGCCAGCAGCTCACCCGGGACTAGCGTGTCCAATGAGCAGTTCTTC. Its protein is CASSSPGTSVSNEQFF.